This note documents a single T cell receptor (beta chain) sequence. Antigen: not known. Repertoires were generated with immunoSEQ multiplex PCR, while TCRdb's copy carries only in-frame clones and drops some. There are around 96,000 clones in the sample; over 80% occur only once, and 12% lies in the top ten. The data originate from a study of PD-1 blockade in classical Hodgkin lymphoma. Exposure to brentuximab vedotin varied, and each patient had relapsed following autologous stem cell transplantation. The best responses consisted of complete response, partial response or progressive disease. Germline values: CDR1 SGHNT, CDR2 YENEEA. The CDR3 has 13 residues. V was cut by 5 bases and J by 4 bases, with 8 bases left in between. The study, taken as a whole, reports: Whoever responded completely had baseline diversity much like that seen in newly diagnosed patients.

The J gene is TRBJ2-2, the V gene TRBV11-3; D call uncertain. The material was peripheral blood mononuclear cells (PBMCs), obtained at baseline. The receptor was derived from a human donor with classical Hodgkin lymphoma. The CDR3: CASSAELTGELFF. CDR3 DNA: TGTGCCAGCAGCGCGGAGCTCACCGGGGAGCTGTTTTTT. Full variable domain (outside the CDR3, taken from reference TRBV11-3 and TRBJ2-2): EAGVVQSPRYKIIEKKQPVAFWCNPISGHNTLYWYLQNLGQGPELLIRYENEEAVDDSQLPKDRFSAERLKGVDSTLKIQPAELGDSAVYLCASSAELTGELFFGEGSRLTVL.